This T cell receptor (beta chain) originates from a study of T cells in Graves' hyperthyroidism and ophthalmopathy. Points from the study as a whole: Ophthalmopathy was separated from stable hyperthyroidism by a 13 V-J model.

This clonotype has only one observation. Its matching antigen is unknown. Ophthalmopathy patients showed a Clinical Activity Score of at least 3, NOSPECS grade of at least 4 and duration under 3 months. Researchers took RNA transcripts and amplified the TCR beta CDR3 regions from them. The HTBI primer set served for first-round RT-PCR of the TCR CDR3. From the multiplex PCR reads, TCRdb called clonotypes with MiXCR, one entry per CDR3 protein. The sample shows 500,000 to 750,000 distinct CDR3 sequences, approximately 15% of them seen only once. Germline V gene data show CDR1 as LNHNV and CDR2 as YYDKDF (reference sequence). The CDR3 is made up of 18 amino acids. V lost 1 base to trimming and J lost 6 bases, with 23 bases between them.

This receptor was identified in a young woman with Graves' ophthalmopathy. Specimen: blood. The rearrangement joins TRBV15 to TRBJ2-3, with D perhaps matching TRBD1 (6 bases). CDR3 loop: CATSRVYSGAAEGDTQYF. In DNA form, the CDR3 reads TGTGCCACCAGCAGAGTTTATTCAGGGGCCGCGGAAGGGGATACGCAGTATTTT.